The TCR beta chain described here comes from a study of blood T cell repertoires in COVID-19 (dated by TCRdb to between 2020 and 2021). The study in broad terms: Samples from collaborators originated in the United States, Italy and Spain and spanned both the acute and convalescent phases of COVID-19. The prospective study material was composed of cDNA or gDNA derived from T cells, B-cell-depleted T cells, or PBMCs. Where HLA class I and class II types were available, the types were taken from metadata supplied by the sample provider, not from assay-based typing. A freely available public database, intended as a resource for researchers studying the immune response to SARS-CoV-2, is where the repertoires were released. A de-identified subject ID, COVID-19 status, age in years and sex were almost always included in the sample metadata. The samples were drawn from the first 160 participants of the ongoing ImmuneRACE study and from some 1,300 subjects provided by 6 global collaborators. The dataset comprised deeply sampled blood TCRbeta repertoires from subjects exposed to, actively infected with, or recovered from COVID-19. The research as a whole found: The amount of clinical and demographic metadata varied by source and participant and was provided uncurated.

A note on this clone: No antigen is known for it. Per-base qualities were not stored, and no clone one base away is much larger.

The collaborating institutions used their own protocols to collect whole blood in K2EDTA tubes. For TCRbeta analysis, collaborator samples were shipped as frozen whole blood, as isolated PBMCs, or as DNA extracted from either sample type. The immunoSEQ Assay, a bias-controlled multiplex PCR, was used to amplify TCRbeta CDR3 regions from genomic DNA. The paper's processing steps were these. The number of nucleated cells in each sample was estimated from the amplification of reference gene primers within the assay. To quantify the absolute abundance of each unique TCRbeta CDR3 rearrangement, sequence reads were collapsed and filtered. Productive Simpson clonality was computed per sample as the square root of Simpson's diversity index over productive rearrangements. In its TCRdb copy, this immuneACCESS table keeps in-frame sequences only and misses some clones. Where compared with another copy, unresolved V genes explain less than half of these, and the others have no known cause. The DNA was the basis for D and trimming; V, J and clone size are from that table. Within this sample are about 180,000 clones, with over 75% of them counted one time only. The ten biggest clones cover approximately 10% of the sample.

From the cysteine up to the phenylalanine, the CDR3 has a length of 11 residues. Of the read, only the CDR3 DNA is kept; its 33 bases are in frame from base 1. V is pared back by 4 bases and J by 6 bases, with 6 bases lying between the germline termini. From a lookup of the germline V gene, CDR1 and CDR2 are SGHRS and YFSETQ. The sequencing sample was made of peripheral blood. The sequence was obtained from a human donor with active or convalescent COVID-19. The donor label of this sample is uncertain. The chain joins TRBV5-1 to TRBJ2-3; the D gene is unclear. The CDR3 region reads CASSQMDTQYF. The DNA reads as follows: TGCGCCAGCAGCCAAATGGATACGCAGTATTTT.